One sample yielded the 22 T cell receptor beta chains listed below, sequenced in a study of CD8+CD57+ T cells in acquired aplastic anemia. According to the study, genomic DNA was the template for TCR beta VDJ and CDR3 profiling. TCRdb fed the reads into MiXCR, producing one record per CDR3 protein. Of around 80,000 distinct CDR3 sequences listed, about 70% were seen once; the top ten hold roughly 80%. By flow cytometry, patients selected for sequencing had shown an expansion of CD8+CD57+ cells. Sequencing was carried out using sorted CD4+, CD8+, or CD8+CD57+ T cells (not recorded which) from PBMCs. The source is a human donor with aplastic anemia.

J is TRBJ2-1 and V is TRBV10-3, with D hard to call. The germline V and J ends were trimmed by 4 bases and 6 bases, with 13 bases remaining between them. The CDR3 is made up of 14 amino acids. Germline loops: CDR1 ENHRY, CDR2 SYGVKD. The CDR3 sequence: CAISGDVRLNEQFF. The CDR3, as DNA: TGTGCCATCAGTGGAGACGTGCGGCTCAATGAGCAGTTCTTC.

The table lists this clonotype with a few counts. The chain links TRBV27 to TRBJ2-7; D gene unclear. This CDR3 contains 13 residues. Trimming took 3 bases from V and 2 from J, leaving 8 bases between them. CDR1 MNHEY and CDR2 SMNVEV come from the germline V gene (reference sequence). The chain's CDR3 is CASSFSNPYEQYF. The CDR3 nucleotides are TGTGCCAGCAGTTTCAGCAACCCCTACGAGCAGTACTTC.

The rearrangement joins TRBV19 to TRBJ2-3, with a tentative D call TRBD1 (8 bases). V lost 4 bases to trimming and J lost 5 bases, with 16 bases between them. The CDR3 length is 15 residues. Per the germline V gene, CDR1 is LNHDA and CDR2 is SQIVND (reference sequence). The CDR3 coding sequence is TGTGCCAGTAGTAGGAGGACAGGGAGGGGAGATACGCAGTATTTT. This codes for CASSRRTGRGDTQYF. Together with reference TRBV19 and TRBJ2-3, the CDR3 gives the full variable domain: DGGITQSPKYLFRKEGQNVTLSCEQNLNHDAMYWYRQDPGQGLRLIYYSQIVNDFQKGDIAEGYSVSREKKESFPLTVTSAQKNPTAFYLCASSRRTGRGDTQYFGPGTRLTVL.

This clonotype appeared many times. The genes are TRBV6-4 and TRBJ2-6; D uncertain. The V gene lost 5 bases and the J gene lost 0 bases, with 5 bases spanning the gap. This CDR3 is 14 amino acids long. Germline assignment: CDR1 MRHNA and CDR2 SNTAGT. CDR3 region: CASSHRSGANVLTF. CDR3 coding DNA: TGTGCCAGCAGTCACCGCTCTGGGGCCAACGTCCTGACTTTC.

The rearrangement uses TRBV20-1 and TRBJ2-1; 12 bases align to TRBD2. CDR1 is DFQATT and CDR2 is SNEGSKA in the germline V gene (reference sequence). V was clipped by 3 bases and J by 9 bases; unmatched bases: 6. CDR3 length equals 14 residues. DNA of the CDR3: TGCAGTGCTAGGCTAGCGGGGGGGCCGGGTGAGCAGTTCTTC. It yields the protein CSARLAGGPGEQFF.

This CDR3 is CASRPGGGSYEQYF. In DNA form, the CDR3 reads TGTGCCAGCAGGCCTGGCGGGGGTTCCTACGAGCAGTACTTC. The rearrangement uses TRBV25-1 and TRBJ2-7; 7 bases line up with TRBD2. The CDR3 sequence is 14 residues long. The germline V gene has CDR1 MGHDK and CDR2 SYGVNS. Trimming removed 6 bases from V and 1 base from J; junction bases left unmatched: 6.

This clonotype has more than one count but fewer than ten. The chain couples TRBV7-2 to TRBJ1-2; D not resolved. The V and J ends lost 7 bases and 8 bases respectively, with 14 bases between them. Germline CDR1 SGHTA, CDR2 FQGNSA. There are 12 residues in the CDR3. CDR3 amino acids: CASTYGWGGYTF. The CDR3 DNA reads as TGTGCCAGCACTTATGGCTGGGGAGGCTACACCTTC.

This rearrangement joins TRBV2 to TRBJ2-5, with D possibly TRBD1 on 6 matching bases. This CDR3 is built from 13 residues. CDR1 and CDR2 from the germline V gene are SNHLY and FYNNEI. The germline V and J ends were trimmed by 8 bases and 1 base, with 11 bases remaining between them. The CDR3 nucleotides are TGTGCCAGCCCAGGGGCCCTCCAAGAGACCCAGTACTTC. Translating gives CASPGALQETQYF. Filled out from reference TRBV2 and TRBJ2-5, the complete variable domain reads EPEVTQTPSHQVTQMGQEVILRCVPISNHLYFYWYRQILGQKVEFLVSFYNNEISEKSEIFDDQFSVERPDGSNFTLKIRSTKLEDSAMYFCASPGALQETQYFGPGTRLLVL.

This sequence joins TRBV7-9 and TRBJ2-5; the match to TRBD1 covers 8 bases. Trimming removed 8 bases from V and 3 bases from J; junction bases left unmatched: 5. The CDR3 is 13 amino acids. CDR1 SEHNR and CDR2 FQNEAQ come from the germline V gene (reference sequence). The CDR3 loop reads CASAPGGEETQYF. The CDR3 DNA reads as TGTGCCAGCGCTCCAGGGGGCGAAGAGACCCAGTACTTC.

This clonotype was observed a handful of times. The J gene is TRBJ2-5, the V gene TRBV24-1; D is ambiguous. Germline loops: CDR1 KGHDR, CDR2 SFDVKD. The CDR3 loop spans 12 amino acids. The V end was cut by 12 bases, the J end by 4 bases, with 14 bases between. CDR3 sequence reads: CAAAGYGETQYF. The CDR3 nucleotides are TGTGCCGCCGCCGGGTACGGAGAGACCCAGTACTTC.

This clonotype came up a few times. The chain uses TRBV24-1 and TRBJ1-3; D is unresolved. Trimming cost V 2 bases and J 4 bases, with 11 bases left between them. There are 15 residues in the CDR3. The germline V gene encodes CDR1 KGHDR and CDR2 SFDVKD. DNA for the CDR3: TGTGCCACCAGTGATTCAAAAGGGCCAGGAAACACCATATATTTT. Residues: CATSDSKGPGNTIYF.

The gene calls are TRBV7-9 and TRBJ1-6, with TRBD1 as a possible D gene (5 bases). V was trimmed by 2 bases and J by 6 bases, leaving 11 bases between them. The CDR3 is 15 residues long. Per germline, CDR1 SEHNR and CDR2 FQNEAQ (reference sequence). CDR3: CASSLLGGANSPLHF. The DNA for the CDR3 is TGTGCCAGCAGCTTACTGGGGGGAGCTAATTCACCCCTCCACTTT. Together with reference TRBV7-9 and TRBJ1-6, the CDR3 gives the full variable domain: DTGVSQNPRHKITKRGQNVTFRCDPISEHNRLYWYRQTLGQGPEFLTYFQNEAQLEKSRLLSDRFSAERPKGSFSTLEIQRTEQGDSAMYLCASSLLGGANSPLHFGNGTRLTVT.

This clonotype turned up a few times. The chain employs TRBV15 and TRBJ1-1, with D possibly matching TRBD1 (5 bases). Germline assignment: CDR1 LNHNV and CDR2 YYDKDF (reference sequence). Trimming took off 1 base at V and 1 base at J, with 13 bases between the two ends. This CDR3 spans 16 amino acids. The CDR3 bases are TGTGCCACCAGCAGAGGGATCGGGGGGGAGAACACTGAAGCTTTCTTT. This codes for CATSRGIGGENTEAFF.

J is TRBJ1-1 and V is TRBV15; D gene uncertain. V lost 2 bases, J lost 5 bases, and 15 bases lay in between. Germline lookup yields CDR1 LNHNV and CDR2 YYDKDF (reference sequence). CDR3 length equals 15 residues. The CDR3 loop reads CATSRLPTGGTEAFF. The CDR3 bases are TGTGCCACCAGCAGACTACCCACGGGAGGTACTGAAGCTTTCTTT.

This clonotype was found once. The chain uses TRBV6-1 and TRBJ2-7; 7 positions match TRBD2. The CDR3 runs 16 residues. Germline V gene lookup returns CDR1 MNHNS and CDR2 SASEGT. J gave up 2 bases and V 7 bases, and 14 bases lay outside the gene matches. The CDR3 sequence: CASTPAGLAEPYEQYF. CDR3 sequence (DNA): TGTGCCAGCACCCCGGCAGGGCTAGCGGAGCCCTACGAGCAGTACTTC.

V usage is TRBV10-3 and J usage is TRBJ1-1; D gene unclear. This CDR3 is built from 14 residues. V lost 2 bases to trimming and J lost 6 bases, with 13 bases between them. The germline V gene has CDR1 ENHRY and CDR2 SYGVKD. Here the CDR3 reads CAISERGPVAEAFF. The CDR3 bases are TGTGCCATCAGTGAGCGCGGACCTGTGGCTGAAGCTTTCTTT.

V and J are TRBV11-1 and TRBJ2-7; TRBD2 agrees at 12 bases. This CDR3 comprises 16 residues. V was pared by 2 bases and J by 2 bases, with 4 bases of the junction left unmatched. Germline values: CDR1 SGHAT, CDR2 FQDESV (reference sequence). CDR3 protein: CASSLTLAGGPYEQYF. CDR3 sequence (DNA): TGTGCCAGCAGCTTAACGCTAGCGGGAGGGCCCTACGAGCAGTACTTC. Using reference TRBV11-1 and TRBJ2-7 for the parts outside the CDR3, the full variable domain is EAEVAQSPRYKITEKSQAVAFWCDPISGHATLYWYRQILGQGPELLVQFQDESVVDDSQLPKDRFSAERLKGVDSTLKIQPAELGDSAMYLCASSLTLAGGPYEQYFGPGTRLTVT.

The rearrangement links TRBV19 to TRBJ2-7; 9 bases line up with TRBD1. This CDR3 region has 13 residues. CDR1 and CDR2 from the germline V gene are LNHDA and SQIVND (reference sequence). With 7 bases clipped from V and 4 bases from J, the junction kept 5 bases outside the gene matches. CDR3: CASNWGQGYEQYF. In DNA form, the CDR3 reads TGTGCCAGTAATTGGGGACAGGGATACGAGCAGTACTTC.

The chain has TRBV20-1 and TRBJ2-3; TRBD2 might be the D (7 bases). CDR1 is DFQATT, CDR2 SNEGSKA, per germline (reference sequence). The CDR3 is made up of 15 amino acids. V dropped 5 bases and J dropped 5 bases, with 20 bases sitting between them. CDR3 nucleotides: TGCAGTGCTCAAAAGGGAGGGGGACGTTTAGATACGCAGTATTTT. It yields the protein CSAQKGGGRLDTQYF.

CDR3: CSARDEGGIETQYF. The CDR3 DNA reads TGCAGTGCTAGAGATGAGGGAGGGATAGAGACCCAGTACTTC. The chain carries TRBV20-1 and TRBJ2-5; 7 bases match TRBD2. The germline V gene has CDR1 DFQATT and CDR2 SNEGSKA (reference sequence). The junction had 5 bases not matched to a gene; V was cut back by 0 bases and J by 4 bases. This CDR3 has 14 residues.

This clonotype was recorded a few times. This chain links TRBV10-3 with TRBJ1-1; weak D call: TRBD1 (6 bases). V lost 10 bases and J lost 3, with 15 bases in between. The CDR3 extends over 13 amino acids. CDR1 is ENHRY, CDR2 SYGVKD, per germline. The CDR3 DNA is TGTGCCACCTGGACAGAAGAATACACTGAAGCTTTCTTT. This encodes CATWTEEYTEAFF.

This clonotype was seen a handful of times. The CDR3 region has the DNA TGTGCCAGCAGCCAGGGGGAGACCCAGTACTTC. Translated: CASSQGETQYF. V gene TRBV7-2 combines with J gene TRBJ2-5; a possible D gene is TRBD1 (6 bases). Trimming shortened V by 5 bases and J by 5 bases, and 6 bases separated the two germline ends. The CDR3 contains 11 residues. Germline CDR1 is SGHTA and CDR2 is FQGNSA.